The 12 T cell receptor beta chains below were found in one sample sequenced in a study of regulatory T cells in long-lasting Graves disease (dated by TCRdb to the early 2020s). Libraries were constructed by multiplex PCR. Sequencer: Illumina HiSeq 4000. TCR beta libraries were built with iRepertoire HTBI primers and Arm-PCR amplification of CDR3 regions. TCRdb trimmed the raw reads at Q25, called clones with MiXCR and kept productive beta chains. Every distinct CDR3 protein forms one entry, paired with its most common genes and DNA. The sample table contains about 430,000 distinct CDR3 sequences; only one count was recorded for approximately 22% of them. Roughly 13% of the sample rests with the top ten. In the paper's terms, the time point label means: persistent/refractory GD, antithyroid drugs over 5 years with positive TRAb. For both TCR sequencing and RNA sequencing, RNA was extracted from PBMCs in TRIzol.

Sequenced material: peripheral blood mononuclear cells (PBMCs), taken when the disease was refractory, from a patient treated with antithyroid drugs. Every receptor here comes from a female donor with Graves disease.

This clonotype turned up a few times. This sequence joins TRBV7-2 and TRBJ1-2, with D hard to call. V lost 2 bases and J lost 7, with 8 bases in between. Germline loops: CDR1 SGHTA, CDR2 FQGNSA. CDR3 length: 12 amino acids. For the CDR3, the DNA is TGTGCCAGCAGCTTATGGGGAAGTGGCTACACCTTC. Residues: CASSLWGSGYTF. Supplemented by reference TRBV7-2 and TRBJ1-2, the full variable domain reads GAGVSQSPSNKVTEKGKDVELRCDPISGHTALYWYRQSLGQGLEFLIYFQGNSAPDKSGLPSDRFSAERTGGSVSTLTIQRTQQEDSAVYLCASSLWGSGYTFGSGTRLTVV.

This clonotype was seen many times. J is TRBJ2-7 and V is TRBV2; D not certain. There are 10 residues in the CDR3. V was trimmed by 8 bases and J by 2 bases, leaving 4 bases between them. Germline V gives CDR1 SNHLY, CDR2 FYNNEI. CDR3 in DNA: TGTGCCAGCGGGACCTACGAGCAGTACTTC. It translates to CASGTYEQYF. The full variable domain, completed using reference TRBV2 and TRBJ2-7, is EPEVTQTPSHQVTQMGQEVILRCVPISNHLYFYWYRQILGQKVEFLVSFYNNEISEKSEIFDDQFSVERPDGSNFTLKIRSTKLEDSAMYFCASGTYEQYFGPGTRLTVT.

This clonotype was seen repeatedly, ten times or more. This chain links TRBV19 with TRBJ1-1, with 8 bases matching TRBD1. V lost 7 bases to trimming and J lost 3 bases; unmatched junction nucleotides: 4. Germline lookup yields CDR1 LNHDA and CDR2 SQIVND (reference sequence). The CDR3 has 13 residues. In DNA, the CDR3 is TGTGCCAGTAATTGGGGACAGGACACTGAAGCTTTCTTT. Translation: CASNWGQDTEAFF.

This clonotype has at least ten counts. The chain uses TRBV2 and TRBJ1-2; TRBD1 aligns across 10 bases. The trim removed 4 bases at V and 4 bases at J, leaving 6 bases unmatched. CDR3 length: 15 residues. In germline, CDR1 is SNHLY, CDR2 FYNNEI. The CDR3 reads CASSVRTGGSYGYTF. The CDR3 DNA reads TGTGCCAGCAGTGTCCGGACAGGGGGTTCCTATGGCTACACCTTC.

The chain joins TRBV6-1 to TRBJ1-6; 11 positions match TRBD1. The CDR3 spans 17 residues. In germline, CDR1 is MNHNS, CDR2 SASEGT. V shed 5 bases, J shed 8 bases, and the junction held 11 bases outside the gene matches. CDR3 in DNA: TGTGCCAGCAGTCGAACCCCCGGACAGGGGGCCCATTCACCCCTCCACTTT. It specifies CASSRTPGQGAHSPLHF.

V and J are TRBV5-1 and TRBJ1-2, with D perhaps TRBD1 (6 bases). Trimming pared 0 bases from V and 4 bases from J, leaving 13 bases between. The CDR3 has 15 amino acids. Germline CDR1 is SGHRS and CDR2 is YFSETQ. As DNA, the CDR3 is TGCGCCAGCAGCTTGGATACGGGGGCAGGCTATGGCTACACCTTC. As protein: CASSLDTGAGYGYTF. The full variable domain, rest sourced from reference TRBV5-1 and TRBJ1-2, is KAGVTQTPRYLIKTRGQQVTLSCSPISGHRSVSWYQQTPGQGLQFLFEYFSETQRNKGNFPGRFSGRQFSNSRSEMNVSTLELGDSALYLCASSLDTGAGYGYTFGSGTRLTVV.

At least ten counts were recorded for this clonotype. This chain connects TRBV15 to TRBJ1-5; TRBD1 aligns across 9 bases. Germline CDR1 and CDR2: LNHNV and YYDKDF (reference sequence). V gave up 3 bases and J gave up 4 bases; unmatched junction bases: 4. The CDR3 is 15 residues long. In DNA form, the CDR3 reads TGTGCCACCAGCAGGCGACAGGGGGAGAATCAGCCCCAGCATTTT. This encodes CATSRRQGENQPQHF.

To note about this clonotype: A much larger clone lies one base from this, so it may be a read error. The V call is TRBV28, the J call TRBJ1-6; unclear D gene. Trimming pared 2 bases from V and 11 bases from J, leaving 4 bases between. This CDR3 comprises 11 residues. Germline-derived CDR1 and CDR2 are MDHEN and SYDVKM. The CDR3 loop is CASSLSPPLHF. DNA of the CDR3: TGTGCCAGCAGTTTAAGCCCACCCCTCCACTTT.

This clonotype was seen many times. The genes are TRBV6-1 and TRBJ2-2, with TRBD2 identical over 11 bases. Losses at the gene ends were 1 base for V and 5 bases for J; bases not matched to a gene: 6. The germline V gene encodes CDR1 MNHNS and CDR2 SASEGT. The length of the CDR3 is 17 residues. The DNA for the CDR3 is TGTGCCAGCAGTGAAGTAGCGGGAGGGCCGCGAACCGGGGAGCTGTTTTTT. It encodes CASSEVAGGPRTGELFF.

This clonotype was picked up a small number of times. This chain uses TRBV20-1 with TRBJ2-5; 11 bases align to TRBD2. The germline V gene has CDR1 DFQATT and CDR2 SNEGSKA (reference sequence). Trimming removed 5 bases from V and 5 bases from J; junction bases left unmatched: 16. There are 17 residues in the CDR3. The DNA for the CDR3 is TGCAGTGCTCTCCGGGGACTAGCGGTGGGGTATAGGGAGACCCAGTACTTC. Translation gives CSALRGLAVGYRETQYF.

This chain links TRBV5-1 with TRBJ2-1, with D possibly being TRBD2 (6 bases). This CDR3 comprises 14 residues. Trimming removed 9 bases from V and 0 bases from J, with 13 bases in between. Germline values: CDR1 SGHRS, CDR2 YFSETQ. DNA of the CDR3: TGCGCCAACCTGGGGGGTAGCTCCTACAATGAGCAGTTCTTC. Residues: CANLGGSSYNEQFF.

This clonotype was counted ten times or more. The V and J genes are TRBV3-1 and TRBJ2-5; D is perhaps TRBD2 (5 bases). V lost 0 bases, J lost 5 bases, and 10 bases lay in between. Germline loops: CDR1 LGHDT, CDR2 YNNKEL (reference sequence). This CDR3 has 14 amino acids. The chain's CDR3 is CASSQEGRGETQYF. The CDR3 DNA follows: TGTGCCAGCAGCCAAGAGGGTAGAGGGGAGACCCAGTACTTC.